The present T cell receptor (beta chain) was sequenced within a study of identical twins. Findings and caveats of the study: Insertions ran lower in abundant cord blood beta clonotypes, though not in memory repertoires.

In TCRdb, the 5' RACE reads were re-called with MiXCR into one record per CDR3 protein. The data show about 1.7 million distinct CDR3 sequences, roughly a third seen once. A few counts support this clonotype. The antigen remains unidentified. Only healthy Caucasians were enrolled as donors. V lost 3 bases and J lost 2; bases outside the gene matches: 4. This CDR3 is built from 15 residues. Per germline, CDR1 SGDLS and CDR2 YYNGEE. The sample was cord blood. The chain has TRBV9 and TRBJ2-3, with 9 bases identical to TRBD2. The sequence was obtained from a newborn girl in good health. The CDR3 sequence: CASSAWTSDTDTQYF. The CDR3 DNA is TGTGCCAGCAGCGCCTGGACTAGCGACACAGATACGCAGTATTTT.